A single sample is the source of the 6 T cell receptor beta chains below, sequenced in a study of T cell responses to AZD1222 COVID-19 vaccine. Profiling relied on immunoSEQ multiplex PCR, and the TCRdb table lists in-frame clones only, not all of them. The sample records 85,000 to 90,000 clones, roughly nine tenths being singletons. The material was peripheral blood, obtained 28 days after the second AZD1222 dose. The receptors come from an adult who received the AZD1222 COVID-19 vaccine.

Written as DNA, the CDR3 is TGTGCCAGCAGCCCGACAGGTCCTAATGAAAAACTGTTTTTT. Protein product: CASSPTGPNEKLFF. The V and J genes are TRBV27 and TRBJ1-4; a possible D gene is TRBD1 (6 bases). Germline lookup yields CDR1 MNHEY and CDR2 SMNVEV (reference sequence). Trimming stripped 6 bases from V and 3 bases from J, with 11 bases between. The CDR3 has 14 residues.

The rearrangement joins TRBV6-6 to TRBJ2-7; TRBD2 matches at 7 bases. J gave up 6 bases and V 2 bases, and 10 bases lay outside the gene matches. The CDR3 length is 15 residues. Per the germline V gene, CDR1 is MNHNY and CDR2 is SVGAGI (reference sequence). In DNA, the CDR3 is TGTGCCAGCAGTTACGCGGCGGCTAGCGGACTCGAGCAGTACTTC. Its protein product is CASSYAAASGLEQYF.

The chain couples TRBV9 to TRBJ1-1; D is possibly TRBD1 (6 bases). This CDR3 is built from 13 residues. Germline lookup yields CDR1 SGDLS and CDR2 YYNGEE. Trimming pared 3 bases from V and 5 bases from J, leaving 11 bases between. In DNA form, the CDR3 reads TGTGCCAGCAGCGCCCCGGGGGCAACTGAAGCTTTCTTT. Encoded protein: CASSAPGATEAFF.

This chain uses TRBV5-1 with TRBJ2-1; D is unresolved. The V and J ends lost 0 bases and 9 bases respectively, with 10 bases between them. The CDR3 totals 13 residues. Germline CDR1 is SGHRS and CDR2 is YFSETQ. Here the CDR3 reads CASSLERASEQFF. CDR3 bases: TGCGCCAGCAGCTTGGAAAGAGCCAGTGAGCAGTTCTTC.

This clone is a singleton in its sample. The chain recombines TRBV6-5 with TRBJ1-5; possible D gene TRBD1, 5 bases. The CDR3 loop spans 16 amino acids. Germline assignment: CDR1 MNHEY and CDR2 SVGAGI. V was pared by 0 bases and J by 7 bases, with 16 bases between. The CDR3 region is CASSYSHPQGGQPQHF. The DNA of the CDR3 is TGTGCCAGCAGTTACTCCCATCCCCAGGGTGGCCAGCCCCAGCATTTT.

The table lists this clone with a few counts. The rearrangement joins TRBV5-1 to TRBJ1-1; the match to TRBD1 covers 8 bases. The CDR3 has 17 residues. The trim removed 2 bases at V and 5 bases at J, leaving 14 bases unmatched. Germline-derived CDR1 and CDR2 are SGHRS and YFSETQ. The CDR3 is CASSFGQGRGIWTEAFF. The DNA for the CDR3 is TGCGCCAGCAGCTTTGGACAGGGTAGGGGTATTTGGACTGAAGCTTTCTTT.